This TCR beta chain was recorded in a study of glioma-infiltrating T cells after dendritic cell vaccination. Study-level information: At biweekly intervals, patients got three intradermal dendritic cell vaccine injections.

Sequencing was performed with immunoSEQ multiplex PCR; in TCRdb, only in-frame clones are kept and a portion is missing. The sample has around 62,000 clones; around 86% are singletons. This CDR3 comprises 13 residues. Germline V gene lookup returns CDR1 SGHRS and CDR2 YFSETQ. The V end was cut by 1 base, the J end by 7 bases, with 11 bases between. This receptor was identified in a human donor with glioblastoma. Sequencing used blood, obtained before dendritic cell vaccination. The genes are TRBV5-1 and TRBJ1-1, with D unresolved. The CDR3 loop reads CASSLRGGVEAFF. CDR3 DNA: TGCGCCAGCAGCTTGCGGGGTGGGGTTGAAGCTTTCTTT.